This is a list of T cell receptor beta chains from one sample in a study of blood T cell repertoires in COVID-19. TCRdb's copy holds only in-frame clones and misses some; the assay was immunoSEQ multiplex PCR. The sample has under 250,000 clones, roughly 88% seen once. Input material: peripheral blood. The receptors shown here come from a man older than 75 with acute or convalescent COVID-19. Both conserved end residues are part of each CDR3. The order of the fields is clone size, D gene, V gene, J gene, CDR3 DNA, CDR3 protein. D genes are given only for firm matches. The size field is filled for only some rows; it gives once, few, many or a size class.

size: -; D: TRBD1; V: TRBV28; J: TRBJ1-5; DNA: TGTGCCAGCAGTTTAATAGATACAGGGGGCCGAGGGAATCAGCCCCAGCATTTT; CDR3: CASSLIDTGGRGNQPQHF
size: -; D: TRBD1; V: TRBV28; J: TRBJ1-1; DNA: TGTGCCAGCAGCCCCTCTCCGGGACAGGGCCGGCCTGAAGCTTTCTTT; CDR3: CASSPSPGQGRPEAFF
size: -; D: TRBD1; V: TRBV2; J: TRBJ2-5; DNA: TGTGCCAGCAGTGGCGACCTAGGTCCCGGGACAGGGATGAAGACCCAGTACTTC; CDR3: CASSGDLGPGTGMKTQYF
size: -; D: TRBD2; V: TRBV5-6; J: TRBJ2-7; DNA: TGTGCCAGCAGCATATGGACTAGCGGGACCGGCGAGCAGTACTTC; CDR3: CASSIWTSGTGEQYF
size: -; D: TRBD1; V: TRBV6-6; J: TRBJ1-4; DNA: TGTGCCAGCGTTGGGACAGCGTATGAAAAACTGTTTTTT; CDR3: CASVGTAYEKLFF
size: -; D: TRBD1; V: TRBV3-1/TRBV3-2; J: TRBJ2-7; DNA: TGTGCCAGCAGCCAAGGACAGGGGGCCCCCTACGAGCAGTACTTC; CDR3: CASSQGQGAPYEQYF
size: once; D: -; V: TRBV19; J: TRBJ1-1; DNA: TGTGCCAGTAGTCCCAGGACACGGAACACTGAAGCTTTCTTT; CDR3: CASSPRTRNTEAFF
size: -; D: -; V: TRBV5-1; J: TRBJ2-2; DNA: TGCGCCAGCAGAGCGGTCCTGAACACCGGGGAGCTGTTTTTT; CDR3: CASRAVLNTGELFF
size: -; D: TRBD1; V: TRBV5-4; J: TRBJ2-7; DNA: TGTGCCAGCAGCCGGGACAGGGGGACATCCTACGAGCAGTACTTC; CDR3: CASSRDRGTSYEQYF
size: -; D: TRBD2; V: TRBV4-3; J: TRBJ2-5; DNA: TGCGCCAGCAGCCAAGTAACGGGGGGCCAAGAGACCCAGTACTTC; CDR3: CASSQVTGGQETQYF
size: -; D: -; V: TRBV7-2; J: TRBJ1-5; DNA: TGTGCCAGCAGCTTATATCAGGCTCAGCCCCAGCATTTT; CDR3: CASSLYQAQPQHF
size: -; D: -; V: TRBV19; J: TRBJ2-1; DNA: TGTGCCAGTATCGGACAGCCTTCCTACAATGAGCAGTTCTTC; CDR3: CASIGQPSYNEQFF
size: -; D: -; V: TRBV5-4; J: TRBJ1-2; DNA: TGTGCCAGCAGCTCGGGACAAAGCAACTATGGCTACACCTTC; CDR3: CASSSGQSNYGYTF
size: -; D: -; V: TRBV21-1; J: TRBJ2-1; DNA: TGTGCCAGCAGCACCCACCCATCGGGAGAGGGGAATGAGCAGTTCTTC; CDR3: CASSTHPSGEGNEQFF
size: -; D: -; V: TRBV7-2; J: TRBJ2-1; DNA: TGTGCCAGCAGCCCCCCTCGGACAGCTGGGCCCAACAATGAGCAGTTCTTC; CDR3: CASSPPRTAGPNNEQFF
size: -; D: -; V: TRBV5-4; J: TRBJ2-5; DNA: TGTGCCAGCAGCTTGAGTCTCGCGGGGGAGACCCAGTACTTC; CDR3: CASSLSLAGETQYF
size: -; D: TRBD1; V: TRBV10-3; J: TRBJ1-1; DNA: TGTGCCATCAACCGACAGGGGCTGGACACTGAAGCTTTCTTT; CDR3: CAINRQGLDTEAFF
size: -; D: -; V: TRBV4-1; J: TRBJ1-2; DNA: TGCGCCAGCAGCCAAGATGAGGCCTTGTCCTATGGCTACACCTTC; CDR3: CASSQDEALSYGYTF
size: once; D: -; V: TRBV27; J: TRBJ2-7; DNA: TGTGCCAGCAGTCCCCGTTCCGCCTACGAGCAGTACTTC; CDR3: CASSPRSAYEQYF
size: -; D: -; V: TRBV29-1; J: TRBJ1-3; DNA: TGCAGCGTCAGCAGGGGATCGGGAGGAAACACCATATATTTT; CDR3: CSVSRGSGGNTIYF
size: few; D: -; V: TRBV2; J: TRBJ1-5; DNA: TGTGCCAGCAGTACCCGGCCCGGGGATCAGCCCCAGCATTTT; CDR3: CASSTRPGDQPQHF
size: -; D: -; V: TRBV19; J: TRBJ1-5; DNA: TGTGCCAGTAGACCCACCCGGGGGGGGACTCAGCCCCAGCATTTT; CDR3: CASRPTRGGTQPQHF
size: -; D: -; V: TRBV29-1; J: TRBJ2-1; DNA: TGCAGCGTGGAGGGAATATACAATGAGCAGTTCTTC; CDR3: CSVEGIYNEQFF
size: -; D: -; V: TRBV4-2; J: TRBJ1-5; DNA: TGTGCCAGCAGCCAAGATCGAACAGGTCTGGGGCCCCAGCATTTT; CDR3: CASSQDRTGLGPQHF
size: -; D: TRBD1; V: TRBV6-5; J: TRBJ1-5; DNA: TGTGCCAGCAGTCCAGGGGGGATCTACAATCAGCCCCAGCATTTT; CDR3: CASSPGGIYNQPQHF
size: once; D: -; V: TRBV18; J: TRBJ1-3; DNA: TGTGCCAGCTCACCCCGAGCAGCGGTGATCTCTGGAAACACCATATATTTT; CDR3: CASSPRAAVISGNTIYF
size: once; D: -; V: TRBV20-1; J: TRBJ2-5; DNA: TGCAGTGCTAGTTCCCCTCAGGCTAGCTATGAGACCCAGTACTTC; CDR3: CSASSPQASYETQYF